Detailed here is one T cell receptor beta chain. Its target is unknown. The data were taken from a study of B cell selection in AIRE deficiency. Study-wide results and limits: About 30.6% of healthy-shared Treg TCRbeta sequences appeared in patient Tconv cells.

TCRdb's copy holds only in-frame clones and misses some; the assay was immunoSEQ multiplex PCR. The sample shows tens of thousands of clones, around 97% of them seen only once. CDR3 length: 13 amino acids. Trimming removed 4 bases from V and 4 bases from J, with 8 bases in between. The germline V gene has CDR1 WSHSY and CDR2 SAAADI. The sorted conventional CD4 T cells were gated as CD4+CD127+. Sequencing input: conventional CD4+ T cells sorted from PBMCs. This TCR was recovered from a human donor with AIRE deficiency. The rearrangement joins TRBV10-2 to TRBJ1-3, with no clear D. The CDR3 region has the DNA TGCGCCAGCAGTGGTTCGTCGGGAAACACCATATATTTT. Amino acids: CASSGSSGNTIYF.